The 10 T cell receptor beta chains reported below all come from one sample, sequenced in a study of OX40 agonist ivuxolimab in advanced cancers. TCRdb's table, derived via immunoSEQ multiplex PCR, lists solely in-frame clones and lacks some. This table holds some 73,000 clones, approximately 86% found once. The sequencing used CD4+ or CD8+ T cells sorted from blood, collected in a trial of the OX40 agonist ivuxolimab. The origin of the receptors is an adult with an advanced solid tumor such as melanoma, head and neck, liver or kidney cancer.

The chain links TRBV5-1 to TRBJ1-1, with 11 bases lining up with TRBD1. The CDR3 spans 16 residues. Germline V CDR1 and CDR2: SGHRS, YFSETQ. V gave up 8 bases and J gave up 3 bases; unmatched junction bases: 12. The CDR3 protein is CASSGTGGTRYTEAFF. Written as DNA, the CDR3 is TGCGCCAGTTCCGGGACAGGGGGTACTAGGTACACTGAAGCTTTCTTT.

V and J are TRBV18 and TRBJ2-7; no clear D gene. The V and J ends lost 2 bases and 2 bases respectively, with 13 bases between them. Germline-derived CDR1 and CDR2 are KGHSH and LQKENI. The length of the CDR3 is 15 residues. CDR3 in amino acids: CASSPRAGATYEQYF. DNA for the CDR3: TGTGCCAGCTCACCAAGGGCAGGAGCTACCTACGAGCAGTACTTC.

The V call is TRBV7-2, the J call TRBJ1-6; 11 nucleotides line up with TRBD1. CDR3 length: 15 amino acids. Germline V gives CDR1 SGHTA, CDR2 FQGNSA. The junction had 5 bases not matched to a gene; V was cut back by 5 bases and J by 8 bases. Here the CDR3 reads CASSPRTGGDSPLHF. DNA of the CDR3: TGTGCCAGCAGCCCCCGGACAGGGGGCGATTCACCCCTCCACTTT.

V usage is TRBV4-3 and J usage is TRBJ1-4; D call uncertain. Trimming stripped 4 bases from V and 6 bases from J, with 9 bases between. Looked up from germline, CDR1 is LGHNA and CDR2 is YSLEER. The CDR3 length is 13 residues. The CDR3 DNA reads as TGCGCCAGCAGCCCTGAGGGTTATGAAAAACTGTTTTTT. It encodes CASSPEGYEKLFF.

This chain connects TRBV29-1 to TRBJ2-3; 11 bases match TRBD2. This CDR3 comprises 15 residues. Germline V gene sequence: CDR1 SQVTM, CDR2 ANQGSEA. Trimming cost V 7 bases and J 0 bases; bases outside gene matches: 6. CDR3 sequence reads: CSGTLAGGSTDTQYF. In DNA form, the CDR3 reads TGCAGCGGCACGCTAGCGGGGGGTAGCACAGATACGCAGTATTTT.

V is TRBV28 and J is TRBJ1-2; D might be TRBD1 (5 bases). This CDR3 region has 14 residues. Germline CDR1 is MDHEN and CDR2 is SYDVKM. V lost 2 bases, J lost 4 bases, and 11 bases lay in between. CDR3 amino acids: CASSLQGVIYGYTF. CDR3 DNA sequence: TGTGCCAGCAGTTTACAGGGCGTCATCTATGGCTACACCTTC.

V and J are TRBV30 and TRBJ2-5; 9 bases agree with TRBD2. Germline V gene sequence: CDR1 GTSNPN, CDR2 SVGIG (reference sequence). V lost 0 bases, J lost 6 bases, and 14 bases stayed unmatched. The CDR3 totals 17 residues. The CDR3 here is CAWSVPGGGRGRKTQYF. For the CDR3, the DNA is TGTGCCTGGAGTGTACCGGGCGGCGGGAGGGGTCGAAAGACCCAGTACTTC. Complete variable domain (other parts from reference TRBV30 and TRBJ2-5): SQTIHQWPATLVQPVGSPLSLECTVEGTSNPNLYWYRQAAGRGLQLLFYSVGIGQISSEVPQNLSASRPQDRQFILSSKKLLLSDSGFYLCAWSVPGGGRGRKTQYFGPGTRLLVL.

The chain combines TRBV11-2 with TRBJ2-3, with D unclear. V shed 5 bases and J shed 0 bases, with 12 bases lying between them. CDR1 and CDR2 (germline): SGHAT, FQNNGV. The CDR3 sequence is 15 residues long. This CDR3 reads CASSATGFSTDTQYF. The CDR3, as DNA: TGTGCCAGCAGCGCGACCGGATTTAGCACAGATACGCAGTATTTT.

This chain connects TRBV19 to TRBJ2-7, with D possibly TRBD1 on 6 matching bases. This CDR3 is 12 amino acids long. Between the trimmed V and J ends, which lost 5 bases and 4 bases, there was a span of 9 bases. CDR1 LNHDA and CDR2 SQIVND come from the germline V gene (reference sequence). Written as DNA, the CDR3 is TGTGCCAGTAGTTCAACAGGGTACGAGCAGTACTTC. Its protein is CASSSTGYEQYF.

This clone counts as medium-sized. The CDR3 protein is CASSLGGTGVSGYTF. CDR3 DNA sequence: TGTGCCAGCAGCTTGGGTGGGACAGGGGTATCTGGCTACACCTTC. J is TRBJ1-2 and V is TRBV5-4, with 10 bases matching TRBD1. V lost 0 bases to trimming and J lost 7 bases; unmatched junction nucleotides: 6. The CDR3 loop spans 15 amino acids. Per germline, CDR1 SGHNT and CDR2 YYREEE (reference sequence).